Shown below are 32 T cell receptor beta chains from a single sample sequenced in a study of cytomegalovirus exposure and HLA in healthy donors. The PCR was carried out with 60 Vbeta primers and 13 Jbeta primers. Measured with immunoSEQ multiplex PCR; TCRdb has only the in-frame clones, and not every one. The sample holds more than 150,000 clones, less than 90% seen once. Sequencing used PBMCs. The receptor source for this set is a man aged 50 to 60 in good health and CMV-seronegative.

The chain links TRBV4-1 to TRBJ2-5, with TRBD2 matching over 8 bases. There are 15 residues in the CDR3. CDR1 is MGHRA and CDR2 is YSYEKL in the germline V gene. V trimming: 1 base; J trimming: 5 bases; junction bases outside the gene matches: 6. CDR3 residues: CASSQVYPGGETQYF. The DNA for the CDR3 is TGCGCCAGCAGCCAAGTTTACCCGGGGGGGGAGACCCAGTACTTC.

The J gene is TRBJ2-3, the V gene TRBV6-5, with D maybe TRBD2 (5 bases). The ends were cut back, 6 bases at V and 0 bases at J, with 7 bases in the middle. The V gene's germline CDR1 is MNHEY and CDR2 SVGAGI. The CDR3 spans 13 residues. The CDR3 nucleotides read TGTGCCAGCAGAGAGGGCAGCACAGATACGCAGTATTTT. Translated: CASREGSTDTQYF.

This chain connects TRBV21-1 to TRBJ2-7; no DNA check was done on the table's D call, TRBD1. TRBV21-1 is an annotated pseudogene. The CDR3 consists of 15 residues. The CDR3 here is CASSFEGDRDYEQYF. DNA of the CDR3: TGTGCCAGCAGCTTCGAAGGGGACAGGGATTACGAGCAGTACTTC.

The chain joins TRBV7-2 to TRBJ2-3; D is unresolved. The CDR3 contains 13 residues. Germline values: CDR1 SGHTA, CDR2 FQGNSA. V was pared by 2 bases and J by 6 bases, with 9 bases between. The CDR3 coding sequence is TGTGCCAGCAGCTTACAGGTCTTGGATACGCAGTATTTT. Protein: CASSLQVLDTQYF.

This rearrangement joins TRBV2 to TRBJ2-3; TRBD2 matches at 11 bases. The CDR3 sequence is 15 residues long. The V segment lost 8 bases and the J segment 0 bases; nucleotides outside the gene matches: 4. Looked up from germline, CDR1 is SNHLY and CDR2 is FYNNEI. CDR3 sequence (DNA): TGTGCCAGCCAGAGACTAGCGGGAAGCACAGATACGCAGTATTTT. Protein sequence: CASQRLAGSTDTQYF. The full variable domain, completed using reference TRBV2 and TRBJ2-3, is EPEVTQTPSHQVTQMGQEVILRCVPISNHLYFYWYRQILGQKVEFLVSFYNNEISEKSEIFDDQFSVERPDGSNFTLKIRSTKLEDSAMYFCASQRLAGSTDTQYFGPGTRLTVL.

This chain joins TRBV9 and TRBJ1-1; D may be TRBD1 (6 bases). Between the trimmed V and J ends, which lost 4 bases and 1 base, there was a span of 14 bases. The germline CDR1 and CDR2 sequences are SGDLS and YYNGEE. The CDR3 has 15 amino acids. As DNA, the CDR3 is TGTGCCAGCAGCCCCAGACAGGTGAAGAACACTGAAGCTTTCTTT. Protein product: CASSPRQVKNTEAFF. The whole variable domain, remainder taken from reference TRBV9 and TRBJ1-1, is DSGVTQTPKHLITATGQRVTLRCSPRSGDLSVYWYQQSLDQGLQFLIQYYNGEERAKGNILERFSAQQFPDLHSELNLSSLELGDSALYFCASSPRQVKNTEAFFGQGTRLTVV.

The chain combines TRBV4-1 with TRBJ2-1, with a tentative D call TRBD1 (6 bases). The length of the CDR3 is 14 residues. CDR1 and CDR2 (germline): MGHRA, YSYEKL. V was pared by 1 base and J by 6 bases, with 10 bases between. CDR3 sequence reads: CASSQVGRGNEQFF. Here the CDR3 DNA reads TGCGCCAGCAGCCAAGTGGGCAGGGGCAATGAGCAGTTCTTC.

Only a few counts were recorded for this clone. This chain joins TRBV7-6 and TRBJ1-1; a weak D match, TRBD1 (5 bases). The CDR3 runs to 14 residues. Germline CDR1 reads SGHVS; CDR2 reads FNYEAQ. V was trimmed by 3 bases and J by 4 bases, leaving 12 bases between them. The CDR3 region is CASSFKGRGTEAFF. Here the CDR3 DNA reads TGTGCCAGCAGCTTTAAGGGTAGGGGCACTGAAGCTTTCTTT.

This clone occurred once. The CDR3 DNA sequence: TGTGCCAGCAGCAAATGTGGGCCATCTGGCTACACCTTC. It specifies CASSKCGPSGYTF. The chain joins TRBV21-1 to TRBJ1-2; the DNA was not used to check the table's D call, TRBD1. TRBV21-1 is designated a pseudogene. This CDR3 spans 13 amino acids.

The V and J genes are TRBV7-2 and TRBJ2-1; 8 bases fit TRBD1. Looked up from germline, CDR1 is SGHTA and CDR2 is FQGNSA. V lost 4 bases, J lost 0 bases, and 2 bases stayed unmatched. The CDR3 spans 15 residues. As DNA, the CDR3 is TGTGCCAGCAGCTCCGGACAGGGCTCCTACAATGAGCAGTTCTTC. This sequence encodes CASSSGQGSYNEQFF.

V and J are TRBV19 and TRBJ2-6; 10 nucleotides line up with TRBD1. With 6 bases clipped from V and 2 bases from J, the junction kept 7 bases outside the gene matches. This CDR3 contains 17 residues. CDR1 LNHDA and CDR2 SQIVND come from the germline V gene (reference sequence). The CDR3, as DNA: TGTGCCAGTAGCCAGACAGGGGGCGTTGCTGGGGCCAACGTCCTGACTTTC. Encoded protein: CASSQTGGVAGANVLTF.

This clone has a handful of counts. The chain carries TRBV9 and TRBJ2-7; a weak D match, TRBD2 (6 bases). The V end was cut by 3 bases, the J end by 0 bases, with 16 bases between. CDR1 and CDR2 from the germline V gene are SGDLS and YYNGEE. This CDR3 region has 16 residues. CDR3 protein: CASSGRIAEGSYEQYF. The CDR3 DNA reads TGTGCCAGCAGCGGGCGAATAGCGGAGGGCTCCTACGAGCAGTACTTC. Drawing the rest from reference TRBV9 and TRBJ2-7, the complete variable domain is DSGVTQTPKHLITATGQRVTLRCSPRSGDLSVYWYQQSLDQGLQFLIQYYNGEERAKGNILERFSAQQFPDLHSELNLSSLELGDSALYFCASSGRIAEGSYEQYFGPGTRLTVT.

This clone was seen once. V gene TRBV25-1 combines with J gene TRBJ2-5; 8 positions agree with TRBD1. With 6 bases clipped from V and 7 bases from J, the junction kept 10 bases outside the gene matches. CDR3 length equals 14 residues. Per germline, CDR1 MGHDK and CDR2 SYGVNS. CDR3 in DNA: TGTGCCAGCAGCGAACCCGGACAGGGAAGGACCCAGTACTTC. Protein product: CASSEPGQGRTQYF.

The chain employs TRBV2 and TRBJ1-1; 9 bases align to TRBD1. In germline, CDR1 is SNHLY, CDR2 FYNNEI. Unmatched junction bases numbered 4, after V lost 4 bases and J lost 1 base. This CDR3 is built from 15 residues. The CDR3 DNA reads as TGTGCCAGCAGTGTTTGGGGACAGGGGAACACTGAAGCTTTCTTT. Protein product: CASSVWGQGNTEAFF.

The chain has TRBV21-1 and TRBJ2-1; the DNA was not used to check the table's D call, TRBD2. TRBV21-1 is a recognized pseudogene. The CDR3 loop spans 14 amino acids. The DNA for the CDR3 is TGTGCCAGCAGCAAAAGGGACTTAGGTAATGAGCAGTTCTTC. Translating gives CASSKRDLGNEQFF.

The genes are TRBV6-5 and TRBJ2-1, with TRBD2 identical over 12 bases. J gave up 6 bases and V 6 bases, and 6 bases lay outside the gene matches. From germline, CDR1 is MNHEY and CDR2 SVGAGI. This CDR3 contains 15 residues. CDR3: CASRPLAGGRNEQFF. The CDR3 bases are TGTGCCAGCAGACCCCTAGCGGGGGGGCGCAATGAGCAGTTCTTC.

This sequence joins TRBV19 and TRBJ2-1; TRBD2 is a possible D gene (8 bases). The V gene lost 7 bases and the J gene lost 6 bases, with 25 bases spanning the gap. The CDR3 has 17 residues. Germline V gene sequence: CDR1 LNHDA, CDR2 SQIVND (reference sequence). CDR3 amino acids: CASISRTGIGTSNEQFF. Here the CDR3 DNA reads TGTGCCAGTATCTCCCGGACAGGCATTGGGACTAGCAATGAGCAGTTCTTC.

The genes are TRBV29-1 and TRBJ1-2; TRBD1 agrees at 9 bases. CDR3 length: 15 residues. V was clipped by 4 bases and J by 6 bases; unmatched bases: 12. Germline loops: CDR1 SQVTM, CDR2 ANQGSEA. The CDR3 nucleotides read TGCAGCGTTGGCTCCGGGACAGGGTTTGAGGATGGCTACACCTTC. Protein sequence: CSVGSGTGFEDGYTF.

This sequence joins TRBV6-1 and TRBJ2-7; 7 nucleotides align to TRBD1. The junction had 9 bases not matched to a gene; V was cut back by 7 bases and J by 0 bases. The germline CDR1 and CDR2 sequences are MNHNS and SASEGT. The CDR3 totals 15 residues. In DNA, the CDR3 is TGTGCCAGCAACTCCGGGACAGCGAGCTCCTACGAGCAGTACTTC. This codes for CASNSGTASSYEQYF.

V is TRBV5-1 and J is TRBJ1-5; D is perhaps TRBD1 (6 bases). This CDR3 region has 13 residues. Trimming removed 3 bases from V and 7 bases from J, with 11 bases in between. Germline lookup yields CDR1 SGHRS and CDR2 YFSETQ. The CDR3 loop is CASSWEGGQPQHF. The CDR3 DNA sequence: TGCGCCAGCAGCTGGGAGGGGGGCCAGCCCCAGCATTTT.

V usage is TRBV2 and J usage is TRBJ1-2; tentatively, D is TRBD1 (6 bases). V lost 6 bases to trimming and J lost 10 bases, with 15 bases between them. This CDR3 region has 12 residues. Germline lookup yields CDR1 SNHLY and CDR2 FYNNEI. The CDR3 loop reads CASSRQVLFYTF. The CDR3, as DNA: TGTGCCAGCAGCCGACAGGTCCTATTCTACACCTTC. The full variable domain, with the rest looked up from reference TRBV2 and TRBJ1-2, is EPEVTQTPSHQVTQMGQEVILRCVPISNHLYFYWYRQILGQKVEFLVSFYNNEISEKSEIFDDQFSVERPDGSNFTLKIRSTKLEDSAMYFCASSRQVLFYTFGSGTRLTVV.

This sequence joins TRBV30 and TRBJ2-3; D is unclear. CDR3 length: 14 residues. Trimming shortened V by 4 bases and J by 5 bases, and 16 bases separated the two germline ends. Germline assignment: CDR1 GTSNPN and CDR2 SVGIG (reference sequence). Here the CDR3 DNA reads TGTGCCTGGAAAGGAGCCCGTCTATTAGATACGCAGTATTTT. Protein product: CAWKGARLLDTQYF.

The chain is built from TRBV29-1 and TRBJ2-1; 12 bases agree with TRBD1. This CDR3 is built from 13 residues. Trimming took 6 bases from V and 8 from J; bases not matched to a gene: 5. Germline assignment: CDR1 SQVTM and CDR2 ANQGSEA. Written as DNA, the CDR3 is TGCAGCGTGGGACAGGGGGCTGTATATGAGCAGTTCTTC. Protein product: CSVGQGAVYEQFF.

This clone has only one observation. This chain connects TRBV11-2 to TRBJ2-5, with D tentatively TRBD2 (6 bases). The CDR3 is 13 amino acids. Trimming took off 3 bases at V and 4 bases at J, with 9 bases between the two ends. Germline CDR1 and CDR2: SGHAT and FQNNGV. In DNA form, the CDR3 reads TGTGCCAGCAGCTTGGGGGGTGGAGAGACCCAGTACTTC. Residues: CASSLGGGETQYF.

The rearrangement links TRBV2 to TRBJ2-7; 11 nucleotides match TRBD2. The junction had 7 bases not matched to a gene; V was cut back by 7 bases and J by 2 bases. The CDR3 extends over 15 amino acids. Looked up from germline, CDR1 is SNHLY and CDR2 is FYNNEI. This chain's CDR3 is CASTPLAGGTYEQYF. In DNA, the CDR3 is TGTGCCAGCACCCCGCTAGCGGGGGGTACCTACGAGCAGTACTTC.

The chain has TRBV6-6 and TRBJ1-4; a possible D gene is TRBD1 (6 bases). This CDR3 is built from 15 residues. CDR1 is MNHNY and CDR2 is SVGAGI in the germline V gene (reference sequence). Deletions cut 8 bases from V and 1 base from J, with 14 bases between. In nucleotides, the CDR3 is TGTGCCAGCGGAAACGGACAGCGAACTAATGAAAAACTGTTTTTT. Protein sequence: CASGNGQRTNEKLFF.

This clone showed up just once. The chain links TRBV5-5 to TRBJ2-1, with TRBD2 identical over 11 bases. The V gene end was trimmed by 5 bases and the J gene end by 9 bases; junction bases not matched to a gene: 13. This CDR3 has 16 residues. The V gene's germline CDR1 is SGHKS and CDR2 YYEKEE (reference sequence). CDR3 coding DNA: TGTGCCAGCAGTACCCAACTAGCGGGAGTTCTCGGTGAGCAGTTCTTC. Translated: CASSTQLAGVLGEQFF.

The chain links TRBV5-1 to TRBJ2-7, with TRBD2 identical over 10 bases. Germline lookup yields CDR1 SGHRS and CDR2 YFSETQ. The CDR3 is 15 residues long. V was pared by 0 bases and J by 2 bases, with 2 bases of the junction left unmatched. The CDR3 region has the DNA TGCGCCAGCAGCTTGGACCTAGCGGGAGCCTACGAGCAGTACTTC. This translates into CASSLDLAGAYEQYF.

The gene calls are TRBV10-3 and TRBJ1-2; D ambiguous. This CDR3 has 14 amino acids. The V gene's germline CDR1 is ENHRY and CDR2 SYGVKD. The V end lost 6 bases, the J end lost 4 bases, and 15 bases lay between the germline ends. CDR3 amino acids: CAIRAATEGYGYTF. The CDR3 bases are TGTGCCATCAGGGCCGCCACCGAGGGCTATGGCTACACCTTC.

The chain is built from TRBV11-2 and TRBJ2-7, with 8 bases aligning to TRBD1. V shed 4 bases, J shed 6 bases, and the junction held 11 bases outside the gene matches. This CDR3 is 15 amino acids long. Per germline, CDR1 SGHAT and CDR2 FQNNGV. Here the CDR3 reads CASSSLPGTGREQYF. CDR3 coding DNA: TGTGCCAGCAGCTCGCTTCCCGGGACAGGCCGCGAGCAGTACTTC.

The chain joins TRBV12-5 to TRBJ1-1; 7 nucleotides align to TRBD1. Unmatched junction bases numbered 8, after V lost 5 bases and J lost 2 bases. The CDR3 is 15 residues long. Germline loops: CDR1 LGHNT, CDR2 FRNRAP. The CDR3 is CASGSNRGINTEAFF. The CDR3 bases are TGTGCTAGTGGTAGTAACAGGGGAATTAACACTGAAGCTTTCTTT.

The DNA of the CDR3 is TGTGCCAGCAGTTCAGTACAACAGGGTCCATCGAACATTCAGTACTTC. This translates into CASSSVQQGPSNIQYF. The V gene is TRBV11-2, the J gene TRBJ2-4; tentatively, D is TRBD1 (6 bases). Deletions cut 6 bases from V and 7 bases from J, with 22 bases between. The CDR3 is 16 residues long. CDR1 and CDR2 from the germline V gene are SGHAT and FQNNGV.